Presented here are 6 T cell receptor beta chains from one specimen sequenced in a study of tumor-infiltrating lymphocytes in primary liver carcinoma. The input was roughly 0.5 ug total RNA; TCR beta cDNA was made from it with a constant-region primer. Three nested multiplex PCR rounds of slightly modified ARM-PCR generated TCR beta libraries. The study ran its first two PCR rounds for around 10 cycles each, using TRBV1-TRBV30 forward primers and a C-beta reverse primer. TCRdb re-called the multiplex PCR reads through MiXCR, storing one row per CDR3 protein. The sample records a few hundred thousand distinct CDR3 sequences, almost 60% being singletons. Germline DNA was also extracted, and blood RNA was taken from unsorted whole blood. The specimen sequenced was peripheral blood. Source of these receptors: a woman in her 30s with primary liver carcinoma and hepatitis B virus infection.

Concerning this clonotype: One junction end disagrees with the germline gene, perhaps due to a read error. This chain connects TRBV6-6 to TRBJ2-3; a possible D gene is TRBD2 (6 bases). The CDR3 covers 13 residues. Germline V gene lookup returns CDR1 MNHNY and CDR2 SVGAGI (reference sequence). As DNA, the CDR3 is TGTGCTTCGGGGCTAGTGGGAGGAGATACGCAATATTTT. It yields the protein CASGLVGGDTQYF.

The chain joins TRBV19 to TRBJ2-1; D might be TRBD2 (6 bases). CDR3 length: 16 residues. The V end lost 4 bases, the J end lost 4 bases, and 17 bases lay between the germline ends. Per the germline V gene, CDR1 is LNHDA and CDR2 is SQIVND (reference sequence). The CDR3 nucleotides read TGTGCCAGTAGTAGCGGGGCGTTTTCCCTTTACAATGAGCAGTTCTTC. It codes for CASSSGAFSLYNEQFF.

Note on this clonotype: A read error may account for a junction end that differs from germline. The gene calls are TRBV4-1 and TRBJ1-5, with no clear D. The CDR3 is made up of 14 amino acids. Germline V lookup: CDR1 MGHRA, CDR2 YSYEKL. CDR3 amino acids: CASSQGATGQHQHF. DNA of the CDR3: TGCGCCAGCAGCCAAGGGGCCACTGGTCAGCACCAGCATTTT.

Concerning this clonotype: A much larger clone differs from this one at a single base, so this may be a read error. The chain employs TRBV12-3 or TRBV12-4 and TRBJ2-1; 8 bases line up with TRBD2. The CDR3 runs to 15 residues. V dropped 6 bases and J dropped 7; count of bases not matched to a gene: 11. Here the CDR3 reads CASRPFSGSKNEQFF. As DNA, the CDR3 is TGTGCCAGCAGGCCCTTCAGCGGGAGCAAAAATGAGCAGTTCTTC.

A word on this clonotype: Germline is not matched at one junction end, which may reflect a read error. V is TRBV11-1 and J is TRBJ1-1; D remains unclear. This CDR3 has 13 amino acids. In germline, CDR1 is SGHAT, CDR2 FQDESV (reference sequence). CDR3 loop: CVSSPQLGTEAFF. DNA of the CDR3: TGTGTCAGCAGCCCCCAGCTGGGCACTGAAGCTTTCTTT. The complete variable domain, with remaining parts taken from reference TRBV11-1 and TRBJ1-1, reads EAEVAQSPRYKITEKSQAVAFWCDPISGHATLYWYRQILGQGPELLVQFQDESVVDDSQLPKDRFSAERLKGVDSTLKIQPAELGDSAMYLCVSSPQLGTEAFFGQGTRLTVV.

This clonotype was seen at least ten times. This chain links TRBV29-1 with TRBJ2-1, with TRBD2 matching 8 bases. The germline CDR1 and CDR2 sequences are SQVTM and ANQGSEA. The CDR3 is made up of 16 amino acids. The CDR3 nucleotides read TGCATCGGGAGGGCCCCGGGGGAAGAAACCTACAATGAGCAGTTCTTC. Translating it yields CIGRAPGEETYNEQFF.